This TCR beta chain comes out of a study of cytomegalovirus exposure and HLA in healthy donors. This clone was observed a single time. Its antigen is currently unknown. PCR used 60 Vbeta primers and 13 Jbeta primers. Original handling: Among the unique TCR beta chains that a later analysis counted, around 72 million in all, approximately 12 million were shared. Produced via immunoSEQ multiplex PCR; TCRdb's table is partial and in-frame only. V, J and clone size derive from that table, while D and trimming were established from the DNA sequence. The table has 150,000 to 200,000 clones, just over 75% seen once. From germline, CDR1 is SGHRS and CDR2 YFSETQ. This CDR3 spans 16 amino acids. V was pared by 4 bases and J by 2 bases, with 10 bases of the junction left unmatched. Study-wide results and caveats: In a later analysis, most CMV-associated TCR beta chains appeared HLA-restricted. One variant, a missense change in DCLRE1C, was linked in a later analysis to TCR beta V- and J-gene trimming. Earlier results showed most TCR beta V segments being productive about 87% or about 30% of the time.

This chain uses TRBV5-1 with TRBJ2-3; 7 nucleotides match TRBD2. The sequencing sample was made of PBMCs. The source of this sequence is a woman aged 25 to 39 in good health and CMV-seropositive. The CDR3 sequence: CASSTGLLGITDTQYF. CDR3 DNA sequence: TGCGCCAGCAGCACGGGACTATTAGGCATCACAGATACGCAGTATTTT.